A single sample gave rise to the 28 T cell receptor beta chains below, sequenced in a study of blood T cells in healthy people across ages. Combining a sample-barcoded 5' primer with a J-beta primer mix, a second PCR ran for roughly 7 to 11 cycles. TCRdb re-called the 5' RACE reads through MiXCR, storing one row per CDR3 protein. Among 920,000 or so distinct CDR3 sequences listed, over 35% were seen once. Specimen: blood. These receptors came from a woman aged 60-70 years in good health.

This clonotype has a single count. A junction boundary mismatches the germline segment, possibly from a read error. J is TRBJ2-7 and V is TRBV29-1; a weak D match, TRBD1 (6 bases). The CDR3 is 13 amino acids. The germline CDR1 and CDR2 sequences are SQVTM and ANQGSEA. CDR3 sequence (DNA): TGCAGCGTGGACGTGGGGGCCTCCTACGAGCGGTACTTC. Amino acids: CSVDVGASYERYF.

The gene calls are TRBV28 and TRBJ2-4; 8 bases map to TRBD1. The end of the DNA fits TRBJ2-7 better, so the J call may be wrong. CDR1 and CDR2 (germline): MDHEN, SYDVKM. The CDR3 totals 14 residues. This CDR3 is CASSLTGDTYEQYF. CDR3 nucleotide sequence: TGTGCCAGCAGTTTGACAGGGGATACCTACGAGCAGTACTTC.

This clonotype was detected a few times. CDR3 DNA: TGCAGTGCTAGTCGGTCGAGCGGGAGTTTCGAGCAGTACTTC. Translated: CSASRSSGSFEQYF. V usage is TRBV20-1 and J usage is TRBJ2-7; 8 bases map to TRBD2. CDR1 and CDR2 from the germline V gene are DFQATT and SNEGSKA (reference sequence). This CDR3 is built from 14 residues. The trim removed 3 bases at V and 6 bases at J, leaving 10 bases unmatched.

This rearrangement joins TRBV27 to TRBJ1-5; D not resolved. V was pared by 3 bases and J by 4 bases, with 7 bases between. CDR3 length: 13 amino acids. Germline V gene data show CDR1 as MNHEY and CDR2 as SMNVEV (reference sequence). CDR3: CASSFGPNQPQHF. The CDR3 DNA reads as TGTGCCAGCAGTTTCGGTCCGAATCAGCCCCAGCATTTT.

The genes are TRBV10-3 and TRBJ2-1; D is tentatively TRBD1 or TRBD2 (5 bases each). CDR3 length: 13 amino acids. Deletions cut 2 bases from V and 9 bases from J, with 11 bases between. Germline V lookup: CDR1 ENHRY, CDR2 SYGVKD. For the CDR3, the DNA is TGTGCCATCAGTGAGGGCTGGGGGAGTGAGCAGTTCTTC. Translating it yields CAISEGWGSEQFF.

CDR3 sequence (DNA): TGCAGCGTTGAAGACTATCCGGAGAGTGAGCAGTACTTC. Translating gives CSVEDYPESEQYF. V gene TRBV29-1 combines with J gene TRBJ2-5; no clear D. This CDR3 region has 13 residues. Germline loops: CDR1 SQVTM, CDR2 ANQGSEA. V lost 0 bases and J lost 11, with 16 bases in between. Complete variable domain (other parts from reference TRBV29-1 and TRBJ2-5): SAVISQKPSRDICQRGTSLTIQCQVDSQVTMMFWYRQQPGQSLTLIATANQGSEATYESGFVIDKFPISRPNLTFSTLTVSNMSPEDSSIYLCSVEDYPESEQYFGPGTRLLVL.

In its sample, this clonotype was seen a few times. The chain links TRBV20-1 to TRBJ2-5; 10 bases agree with TRBD2. V dropped 1 base and J dropped 2; count of bases not matched to a gene: 7. The CDR3 sequence is 16 residues long. The germline CDR1 and CDR2 sequences are DFQATT and SNEGSKA (reference sequence). The CDR3 is CSARGGSGRVQETQYF. The CDR3 nucleotides are TGCAGTGCTAGAGGGGGCAGCGGGAGGGTACAAGAGACCCAGTACTTC.

The chain has TRBV5-1 and TRBJ2-7, with D possibly TRBD2 on 6 matching bases. Deletions cut 4 bases from V and 4 bases from J, with 15 bases between. Germline V CDR1 and CDR2: SGHRS, YFSETQ. The CDR3 has 14 amino acids. CDR3: CASSVSSAGYEQYF. DNA for the CDR3: TGCGCCAGCAGCGTATCTAGCGCCGGATACGAGCAGTACTTC. Based on the CDR3 plus reference TRBV5-1 and TRBJ2-7, the full variable domain is KAGVTQTPRYLIKTRGQQVTLSCSPISGHRSVSWYQQTPGQGLQFLFEYFSETQRNKGNFPGRFSGRQFSNSRSEMNVSTLELGDSALYLCASSVSSAGYEQYFGPGTRLTVT.

The chain is built from TRBV12-3 or TRBV12-4 and TRBJ1-5, with D unresolved. V lost 1 base and J lost 0, with 22 bases in between. The CDR3 has 20 residues. CDR3 coding DNA: TGTGCCAGCAGTTTAGTCCCCGGGATACTTCCCCGTTCTAGCAATCAGCCCCAGCATTTT. Its protein is CASSLVPGILPRSSNQPQHF.

The chain joins TRBV5-6 to TRBJ2-1; no clear D gene. TRBJ2-7 matches the DNA end more closely, so the J call is doubtful. This CDR3 contains 13 residues. CDR1 SGHDT and CDR2 YYEEEE come from the germline V gene. DNA for the CDR3: TGTGCCAGCAGCTTGGGGGTCAACGGGGAGCAGTACTTC. It codes for CASSLGVNGEQYF.

In this sample, this clonotype turned up once. The chain uses TRBV9 and TRBJ2-5, with D possibly being TRBD1 or TRBD2 (5 bases each). Trimming shortened V by 0 bases and J by 5 bases, and 14 bases separated the two germline ends. This CDR3 is built from 15 residues. CDR1 is SGDLS, CDR2 YYNGEE, per germline. The CDR3 DNA is TGTGCCAGCAGCGTAGGGGGGTCGGTGGAGGAGACCCAGTACTTC. Amino acids: CASSVGGSVEETQYF.

The V call is TRBV13, the J call TRBJ2-7; 9 nucleotides agree with TRBD2. This CDR3 is 17 amino acids long. Germline V CDR1 and CDR2: PRHDT, FYEKMQ (reference sequence). Unmatched junction bases numbered 6, after V lost 0 bases and J lost 0 bases. The CDR3 reads CASSLGPLAGISYEQYF. The CDR3 DNA reads as TGTGCCAGCAGCTTAGGCCCGCTAGCGGGAATCTCCTACGAGCAGTACTTC.

In this sample, this clonotype turned up a few times. The rearrangement joins TRBV12-3 or TRBV12-4 to TRBJ2-7, with 9 bases matching TRBD1. CDR3 size: 18 residues. Losses at the gene ends were 5 bases for V and 2 bases for J; bases not matched to a gene: 16. For the CDR3, the DNA is TGTGCCAGCAGTCCTAGAGCAGGACGGACAGGGGTCACCTACGAGCAGTACTTC. Protein sequence: CASSPRAGRTGVTYEQYF.

The chain is built from TRBV12-3 or TRBV12-4 and TRBJ2-3; D unclear. V dropped 5 bases and J dropped 2 bases, with 11 bases sitting between them. This CDR3 has 14 amino acids. The CDR3: CASSRSEVTDTQYF. In DNA form, the CDR3 reads TGTGCCAGCAGTCGCTCAGAGGTCACAGATACGCAGTATTTT.

This clonotype was recorded a few times. V gene TRBV29-1 combines with J gene TRBJ2-1, with TRBD2 matching 7 bases. V was pared by 6 bases and J by 2 bases, with 4 bases of the junction left unmatched. CDR1 is SQVTM and CDR2 is ANQGSEA in the germline V gene. This CDR3 region has 13 residues. This CDR3 is CSVSTSAYNEQFF. The DNA for the CDR3 is TGCAGCGTATCTACTAGCGCCTACAATGAGCAGTTCTTC.

Notes on this clonotype: A clone one base away is much larger, so this may be a read error. This chain connects TRBV4-2 to TRBJ2-4; D gene ambiguous. Trimming took off 8 bases at V and 1 base at J, with 12 bases between the two ends. Germline V gene sequence: CDR1 LGHNA, CDR2 YNFKEQ. The CDR3 totals 14 residues. The CDR3 protein is CASGLDGAKNIQYF. Written as DNA, the CDR3 is TGTGCCAGCGGCTTAGATGGGGCCAAAAACATTCAGTACTTC.

This chain links TRBV12-3 or TRBV12-4 with TRBJ2-1; 7 nucleotides line up with TRBD2. The J segment lost 9 bases and the V segment lost 6 bases, leaving 8 bases of the junction unmatched. This CDR3 has 13 residues. CDR3 bases: TGTGCCAGCAGGAAAAGCGGGATCAGTGAGCAGTTCTTC. It specifies CASRKSGISEQFF.

The chain couples TRBV12-3 or TRBV12-4 to TRBJ2-7; unclear D gene. The CDR3 totals 14 residues. Between the trimmed V and J ends, which lost 6 bases and 7 bases, there was a span of 19 bases. For the CDR3, the DNA is TGTGCCAGCAGGGATCATACACCTTACAATGAGCAGTACTTC. Protein: CASRDHTPYNEQYF.

This clonotype has a single count. It may be a read error: a sequence one base away is much more abundant. The chain has TRBV7-9 and TRBJ2-5; possible D gene TRBD1, 5 bases. The CDR3 length is 14 residues. V gave up 4 bases and J gave up 2 bases, with 11 bases separating them. Germline V gene lookup returns CDR1 SEHNR and CDR2 FQNEAQ (reference sequence). The CDR3 DNA follows: TGTGCCAGCAGCTCTCGTGGGGCTCAAGAGACCCAGTACTTC. Translating it yields CASSSRGAQETQYF.

This rearrangement joins TRBV27 to TRBJ2-3, with 9 bases identical to TRBD1. CDR1 is MNHEY and CDR2 is SMNVEV in the germline V gene (reference sequence). The ends lost 4 bases at V and 2 bases at J; junction bases unmatched: 7. The CDR3 has 16 residues. CDR3 loop: CASSSGQGYNTDTQYF. The CDR3 DNA reads TGTGCCAGCAGTTCTGGACAGGGGTATAACACAGATACGCAGTATTTT.

This clonotype was found a few times. The chain uses TRBV3-1 and TRBJ2-1; the D is unclear. Trimming cost V 2 bases and J 4 bases, with 9 bases left between them. In germline, CDR1 is LGHDT, CDR2 YNNKEL (reference sequence). The CDR3 consists of 14 residues. The CDR3 spells CASSQKGWYNEQFF. The CDR3, as DNA: TGTGCCAGCAGCCAAAAAGGCTGGTACAATGAGCAGTTCTTC.

This clonotype has just a few counts. This chain joins TRBV11-2 and TRBJ2-6; no reliable D call. Per germline, CDR1 SGHAT and CDR2 FQNNGV. The CDR3 has 20 residues. Trimming took 1 base from V and 0 from J, leaving 19 bases between them. The CDR3 nucleotides are TGTGCCAGCAGCTTAGGTCTCGGACGGAGCAAAAGCTCTGGGGCCAACGTCCTGACTTTC. Its protein is CASSLGLGRSKSSGANVLTF.

V gene TRBV7-3 combines with J gene TRBJ2-7; 7 bases agree with TRBD1. The CDR3 runs to 17 residues. V was clipped by 2 bases and J by 0 bases; unmatched bases: 10. Germline V gene lookup returns CDR1 SGHTA and CDR2 FQGTGA. The CDR3 loop is CASSLAEDRIYSYEQYF. For the CDR3, the DNA is TGTGCCAGCAGCTTAGCCGAGGACAGGATCTACTCCTACGAGCAGTACTTC.

The chain is built from TRBV29-1 and TRBJ2-7; D is undetermined. With 1 base removed from V and 1 base from J, the gap between germline ends came to 5 bases. Germline lookup yields CDR1 SQVTM and CDR2 ANQGSEA. The CDR3 consists of 12 residues. The CDR3 DNA sequence: TGCAGCGTTGAAGCAGCGTCCTACGAGCAGTACTTC. It translates to CSVEAASYEQYF.

This clonotype was found once. The chain has TRBV7-2 and TRBJ2-7; D gene uncertain. Germline V CDR1 and CDR2: SGHTA, FQGNSA. The V end was cut by 5 bases, the J end by 4 bases, with 15 bases between. The CDR3 consists of 14 residues. The CDR3 nucleotides read TGTGCCAGCAGCCGTTATCTACTGGCGTACGAGCAGTACTTC. This translates into CASSRYLLAYEQYF.

This clonotype was seen a handful of times. This chain joins TRBV10-3 and TRBJ2-1, with D hard to call. Germline lookup yields CDR1 ENHRY and CDR2 SYGVKD. The CDR3 is 12 residues long. Trimming stripped 3 bases from V and 3 bases from J, with 3 bases between. In DNA form, the CDR3 reads TGTGCCATCAGTGATTTCTACAATGAGCAGTTCTTC. Translated, it gives CAISDFYNEQFF.

The J gene is TRBJ2-7, the V gene TRBV5-8, with 8 bases aligning to TRBD2. The end of the DNA aligns better with TRBJ2-5, so the J call may be wrong. The CDR3 loop spans 16 amino acids. CDR1 is SGHTS and CDR2 is YDEGEE in the germline V gene. CDR3 sequence reads: CASSRSGIAKEETQYF. CDR3 in DNA: TGTGCCAGCAGCCGTAGCGGGATCGCCAAAGAAGAGACCCAGTACTTC.

A note on this clonotype: A much larger clone differs from this one at a single base, so this may be a read error. The V gene is TRBV25-1, the J gene TRBJ2-1; D uncertain. Trimming stripped 4 bases from V and 15 bases from J, with 13 bases between. The germline V gene encodes CDR1 MGHDK and CDR2 SYGVNS. The CDR3 extends over 11 amino acids. CDR3 loop: CASSGKDGLFF. In DNA, the CDR3 is TGTGCCAGCAGTGGAAAGGACGGCCTGTTCTTC. The full variable domain, with the rest looked up from reference TRBV25-1 and TRBJ2-1, is EADIYQTPRYLVIGTGKKITLECSQTMGHDKMYWYQQDPGMELHLIHYSYGVNSTEKGDLSSESTVSRIRTEHFPLTLESARPSHTSQYLCASSGKDGLFFGPGTRLTVL.